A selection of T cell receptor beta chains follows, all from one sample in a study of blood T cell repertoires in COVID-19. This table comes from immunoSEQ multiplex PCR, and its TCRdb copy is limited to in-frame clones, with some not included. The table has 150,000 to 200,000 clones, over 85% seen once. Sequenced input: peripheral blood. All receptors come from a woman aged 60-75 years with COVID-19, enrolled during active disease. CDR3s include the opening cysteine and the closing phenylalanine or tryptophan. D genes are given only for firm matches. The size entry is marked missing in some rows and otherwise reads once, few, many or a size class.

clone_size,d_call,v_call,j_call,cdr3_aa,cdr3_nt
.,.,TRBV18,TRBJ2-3,CASSPPLRAKHTQYF,TGTGCCAGCTCACCACCGCTCAGGGCGAAACATACGCAGTATTTT
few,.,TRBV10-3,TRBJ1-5,CAIRQGPGQPQHF,TGTGCCATCAGGCAGGGGCCTGGTCAGCCCCAGCATTTT
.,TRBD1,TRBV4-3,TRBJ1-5,CASSQTGDGNQPQHF,TGCGCCAGCAGCCAAACAGGGGATGGCAATCAGCCCCAGCATTTT
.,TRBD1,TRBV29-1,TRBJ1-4,CSVESPGGEAEKLFF,TGCAGCGTTGAAAGTCCAGGGGGCGAGGCTGAAAAACTGTTTTTT
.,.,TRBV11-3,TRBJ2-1,CASSLDVVGVYNEQFF,TGTGCCAGCAGCTTAGATGTGGTAGGGGTCTACAATGAGCAGTTCTTC
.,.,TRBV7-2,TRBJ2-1,CASSQNRAVYNEQFF,TGTGCCAGCAGCCAAAACAGGGCAGTCTACAATGAGCAGTTCTTC
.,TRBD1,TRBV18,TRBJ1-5,CASPLHRGLYSNQPQHF,TGTGCCAGCCCACTCCACAGGGGACTTTATAGCAATCAGCCCCAGCATTTT
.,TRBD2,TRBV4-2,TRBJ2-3,CASSQDRGGTDTQYF,TGTGCCAGCAGCCAAGATCGGGGGGGCACAGATACGCAGTATTTT
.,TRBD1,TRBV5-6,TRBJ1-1,CASSLLGGGSIQDTEAFF,TGTGCCAGCAGCTTGTTAGGGGGCGGCAGTATACAGGACACTGAAGCTTTCTTT
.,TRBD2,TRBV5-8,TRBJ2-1,CASSAEQRGGSYNEQFF,TGTGCCAGCAGCGCGGAGCAGCGGGGGGGCTCCTACAATGAGCAGTTCTTC
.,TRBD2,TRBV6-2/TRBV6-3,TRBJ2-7,CASSLSGGSYEQYF,TGTGCCAGCAGCCTTAGCGGGGGCTCCTACGAGCAGTACTTC
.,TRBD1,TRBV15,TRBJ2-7,CATSVDRGPYEQYF,TGTGCCACCAGCGTAGACAGGGGGCCCTACGAGCAGTACTTC
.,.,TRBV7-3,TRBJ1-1,CASSFSMNTEAFF,TGTGCCAGCAGCTTTTCCATGAACACTGAAGCTTTCTTT
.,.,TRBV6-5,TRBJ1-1,CASSYSVRGNTEAFF,TGTGCCAGCAGTTACTCCGTCAGAGGAAACACTGAAGCTTTCTTT
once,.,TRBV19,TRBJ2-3,CASSSSSTDTQYF,TGTGCCAGTAGTAGTTCTAGCACAGATACGCAGTATTTT
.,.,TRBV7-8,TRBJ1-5,CASSAGSDSNQPQHF,TGTGCCAGCAGCGCGGGCTCGGACAGCAATCAGCCCCAGCATTTT
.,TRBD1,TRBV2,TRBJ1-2,CASSETGFSYGYTF,TGTGCCAGCAGTGAGACAGGGTTTAGCTATGGCTACACCTTC
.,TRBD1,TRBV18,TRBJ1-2,CASSPPEGARYGYTF,TGTGCCAGCTCACCACCGGAGGGGGCGCGCTATGGCTACACCTTC
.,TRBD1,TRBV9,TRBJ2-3,CASSVEIWTGEGTDTQYF,TGTGCCAGCAGCGTAGAGATATGGACAGGGGAGGGCACAGATACGCAGTATTTT
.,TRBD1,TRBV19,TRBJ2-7,CASSMGQRLSYEQYF,TGTGCCAGTAGTATGGGACAGCGGCTCTCCTACGAGCAGTACTTC